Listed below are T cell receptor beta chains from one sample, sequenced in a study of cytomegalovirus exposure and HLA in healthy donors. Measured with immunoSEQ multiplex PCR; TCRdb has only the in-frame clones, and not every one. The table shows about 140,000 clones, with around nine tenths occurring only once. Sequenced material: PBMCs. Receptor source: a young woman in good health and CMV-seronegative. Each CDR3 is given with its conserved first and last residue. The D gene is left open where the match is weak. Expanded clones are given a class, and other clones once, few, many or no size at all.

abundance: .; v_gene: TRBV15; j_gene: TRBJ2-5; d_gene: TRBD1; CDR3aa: CATSRGPDRAGETQYF; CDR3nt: TGTGCCACCAGCAGAGGCCCGGACAGGGCCGGAGAGACCCAGTACTTC
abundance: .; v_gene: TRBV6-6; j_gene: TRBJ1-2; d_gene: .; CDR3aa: CASRPSGDYGYTF; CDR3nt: TGTGCCAGCAGGCCCTCAGGGGACTATGGCTACACCTTC
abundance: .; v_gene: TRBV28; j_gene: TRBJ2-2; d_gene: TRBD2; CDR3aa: CASRYSGFGGELFF; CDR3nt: TGTGCCAGCAGATATAGCGGGTTCGGCGGGGAGCTGTTTTTT
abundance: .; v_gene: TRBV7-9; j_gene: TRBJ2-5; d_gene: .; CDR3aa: CASSLAEAGETQYF; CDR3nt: TGTGCCAGCAGCTTAGCAGAGGCGGGGGAGACCCAGTACTTC
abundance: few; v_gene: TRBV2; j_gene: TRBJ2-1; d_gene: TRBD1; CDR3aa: CASTPGTGHNEQFF; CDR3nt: TGTGCCAGCACCCCCGGGACAGGCCACAATGAGCAGTTCTTC
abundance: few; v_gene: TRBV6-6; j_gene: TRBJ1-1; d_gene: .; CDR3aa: CASTTRGRGATEAFF; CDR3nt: TGTGCCAGCACCACCCGAGGGCGGGGTGCCACTGAAGCTTTCTTT
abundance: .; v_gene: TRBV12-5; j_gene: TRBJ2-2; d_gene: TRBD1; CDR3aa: CASAWGQTNTGELFF; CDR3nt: TGTGCTAGTGCTTGGGGACAGACGAACACCGGGGAGCTGTTTTTT
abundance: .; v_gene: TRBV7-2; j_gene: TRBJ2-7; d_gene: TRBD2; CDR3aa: CASSSGLAGSEQYF; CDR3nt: TGTGCCAGCAGCTCAGGACTAGCGGGGTCTGAGCAGTACTTC
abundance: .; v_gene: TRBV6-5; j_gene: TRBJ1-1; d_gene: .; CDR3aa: CASSYGRGYTEAFF; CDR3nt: TGTGCCAGCAGTTACGGCCGTGGTTACACTGAAGCTTTCTTT
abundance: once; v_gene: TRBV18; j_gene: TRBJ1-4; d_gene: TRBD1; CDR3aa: CASSPPSEGAYGEKLFF; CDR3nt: TGTGCCAGCTCACCACCGAGTGAGGGGGCTTATGGTGAAAAACTGTTTTTT
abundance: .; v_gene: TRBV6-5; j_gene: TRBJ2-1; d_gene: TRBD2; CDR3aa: CASSYSNGLADNEQFF; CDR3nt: TGTGCCAGCAGTTACTCGAACGGACTAGCGGATAATGAGCAGTTCTTC
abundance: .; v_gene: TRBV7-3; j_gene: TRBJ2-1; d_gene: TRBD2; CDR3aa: CASSQISGGRGEQFF; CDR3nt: TGTGCCAGCAGCCAAATTAGCGGGGGTCGAGGTGAGCAGTTCTTC
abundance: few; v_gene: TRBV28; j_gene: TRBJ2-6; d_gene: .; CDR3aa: CASSLSLSGANVLTF; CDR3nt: TGTGCCAGCAGTTTATCTCTTTCTGGGGCCAACGTCCTGACTTTC
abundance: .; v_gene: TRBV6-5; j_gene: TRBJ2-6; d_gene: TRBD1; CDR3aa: CASRAGGSGANVLTF; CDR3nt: TGTGCCAGCAGAGCAGGGGGCTCTGGGGCCAACGTCCTGACTTTC
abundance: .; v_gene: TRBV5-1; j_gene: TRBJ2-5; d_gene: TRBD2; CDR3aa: CASSPGTSGPRTQYF; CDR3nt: TGCGCCAGCAGCCCCGGGACTAGCGGGCCAAGGACCCAGTACTTC
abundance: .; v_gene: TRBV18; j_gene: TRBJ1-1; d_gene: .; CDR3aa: CASSPAVNTEAFF; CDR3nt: TGTGCCAGCTCACCTGCGGTGAACACTGAAGCTTTCTTT
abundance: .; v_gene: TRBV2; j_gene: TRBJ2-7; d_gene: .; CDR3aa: CASGAPPYEQYF; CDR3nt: TGTGCCAGCGGGGCCCCCCCCTACGAGCAGTACTTC
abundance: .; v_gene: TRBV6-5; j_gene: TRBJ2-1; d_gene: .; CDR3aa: CASSYSGTLAPNEQFF; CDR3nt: TGTGCCAGCAGTTACTCCGGGACTCTTGCCCCCAATGAGCAGTTCTTC
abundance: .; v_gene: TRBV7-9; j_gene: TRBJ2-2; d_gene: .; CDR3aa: CASSLARVNTGELFF; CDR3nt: TGTGCCAGCAGCTTAGCGCGAGTAAACACCGGGGAGCTGTTTTTT
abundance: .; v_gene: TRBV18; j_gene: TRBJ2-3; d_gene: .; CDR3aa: CASSPGRGIDTQYF; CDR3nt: TGTGCCAGCTCACCGGGCAGGGGTATAGATACGCAGTATTTT
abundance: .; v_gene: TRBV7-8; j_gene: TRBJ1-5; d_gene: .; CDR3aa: CASSSGRISLSNQPQHF; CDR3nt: TGTGCCAGCAGCTCAGGCCGGATCTCACTTAGCAATCAGCCCCAGCATTTT
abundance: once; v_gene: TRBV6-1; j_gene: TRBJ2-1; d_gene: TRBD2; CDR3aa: CASSDTGGVNEQFF; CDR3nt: TGTGCCAGCAGTGACACGGGAGGGGTCAATGAGCAGTTCTTC
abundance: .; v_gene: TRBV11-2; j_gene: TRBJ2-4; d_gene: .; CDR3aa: CASSLVPRGSKNIQYF; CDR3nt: TGTGCCAGCAGCTTAGTTCCCAGGGGATCCAAAAACATTCAGTACTTC
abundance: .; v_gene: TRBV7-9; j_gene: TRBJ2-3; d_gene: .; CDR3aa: CASSFPPGRGVADTQYF; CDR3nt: TGTGCCAGCAGCTTTCCCCCCGGGAGAGGGGTAGCAGATACGCAGTATTTT
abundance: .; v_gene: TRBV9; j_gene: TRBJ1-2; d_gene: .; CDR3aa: CASSEGGDYGYTF; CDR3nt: TGTGCCAGCAGCGAGGGGGGGGATTATGGCTACACCTTC
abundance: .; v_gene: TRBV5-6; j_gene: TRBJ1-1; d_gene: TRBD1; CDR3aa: CASRADRGIMNTEAFF; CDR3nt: TGTGCCAGCAGAGCGGACAGGGGGATTATGAACACTGAAGCTTTCTTT
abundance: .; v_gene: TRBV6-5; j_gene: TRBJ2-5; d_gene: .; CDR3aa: CASSPGLRETQYF; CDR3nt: TGTGCCAGCAGCCCGGGTCTCCGGGAGACCCAGTACTTC
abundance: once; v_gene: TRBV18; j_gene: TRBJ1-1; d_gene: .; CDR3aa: CASSTGGNTEAFF; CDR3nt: TGTGCCAGCTCGACAGGAGGGAACACTGAAGCTTTCTTT
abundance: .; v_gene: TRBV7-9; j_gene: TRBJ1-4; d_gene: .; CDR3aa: CASSLGRINEKLFF; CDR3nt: TGTGCCAGCAGCTTAGGCAGGATTAATGAAAAACTGTTTTTT
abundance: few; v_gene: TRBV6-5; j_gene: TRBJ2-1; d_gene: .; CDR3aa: CASSLLSSYNEQFF; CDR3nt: TGTGCCAGCAGTCTACTTAGCTCCTACAATGAGCAGTTCTTC
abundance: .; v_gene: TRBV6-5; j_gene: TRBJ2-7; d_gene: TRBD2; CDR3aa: CASSLGSGGQYEQYF; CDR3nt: TGTGCCAGCAGCCTCGGTAGCGGGGGCCAATACGAGCAGTACTTC
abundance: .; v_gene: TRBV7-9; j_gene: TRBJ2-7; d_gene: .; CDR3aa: CASSLVVQGRYEQYF; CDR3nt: TGTGCCAGCAGCTTAGTTGTACAGGGACGCTACGAGCAGTACTTC
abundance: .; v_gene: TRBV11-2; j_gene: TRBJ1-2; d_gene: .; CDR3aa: CASSLVGGSNYGYTF; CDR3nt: TGTGCCAGCAGCCTAGTTGGAGGGTCAAACTATGGCTACACCTTC
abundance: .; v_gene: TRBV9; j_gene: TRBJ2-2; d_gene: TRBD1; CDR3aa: CASSPDRVAGELFF; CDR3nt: TGTGCCAGCAGCCCGGACAGGGTCGCCGGGGAGCTGTTTTTT
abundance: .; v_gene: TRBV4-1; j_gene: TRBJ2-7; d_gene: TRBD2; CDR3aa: CASSQASGSYEQYF; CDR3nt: TGCGCCAGCAGCCAGGCTAGCGGTTCCTACGAGCAGTACTTC
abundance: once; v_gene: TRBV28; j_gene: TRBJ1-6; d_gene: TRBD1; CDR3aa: CASRPVTGGGSPLHF; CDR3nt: TGTGCCAGCAGGCCTGTTACAGGGGGGGGTTCACCCCTCCACTTT
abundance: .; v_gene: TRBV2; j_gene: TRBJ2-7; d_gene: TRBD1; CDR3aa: CASSGQGEYEQYF; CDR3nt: TGTGCCAGCAGTGGACAGGGGGAATACGAGCAGTACTTC